The 7 T cell receptor beta chains below come from one sample, sequenced in a study of glioma-infiltrating T cells. Amplification of TCR alpha and beta CDR3 regions from RNA used iRepertoire nested multiplex PCR. TCRdb recomputed calls from the multiplex PCR reads with MiXCR, one row per CDR3 protein. The sample includes tens of thousands of distinct CDR3 sequences, approximately 42% seen only once; the top ten take about two fifths. Sequencing was performed on glioma tissue, nonneoplastic brain tissue, or PBMCs (not recorded which). These receptors came from a human donor with low-grade glioma or glioblastoma, undergoing nonglioma brain surgery, or in good health (not recorded which).

This rearrangement joins TRBV5-1 to TRBJ2-1; tentatively, D is TRBD2 (6 bases). The CDR3 has 15 amino acids. Deletions cut 4 bases from V and 7 bases from J, with 18 bases between. Germline loops: CDR1 SGHRS, CDR2 YFSETQ. Written as DNA, the CDR3 is TGCGCCAGCAGCGCTTCTCTAGCGTCGGGTAATGAGCAGTTCTTC. Translated: CASSASLASGNEQFF.

Comments on this clonotype: A read error is possible here, since a much larger clone lies one base away. The chain joins TRBV5-1 to TRBJ2-7; D unresolved. CDR3 size: 16 residues. V was pared by 5 bases and J by 7 bases, with 25 bases between. The germline gives CDR1 SGHRS, CDR2 YFSETQ. This CDR3 is CASSFRGPGYGLEQYF. In DNA, the CDR3 is TGCGCCAGCAGTTTCCGTGGCCCAGGATACGGTCTGGAGCAGTACTTC.

A remark on this clonotype: A read error may account for a junction end that differs from germline. The rearrangement links TRBV27 to TRBJ2-7; either TRBD1 or TRBD2 may fit D (5 bases each). The CDR3 is 15 amino acids. Per the germline V gene, CDR1 is MNHEY and CDR2 is SMNVEV (reference sequence). The DNA of the CDR3 is TGTGCCAGCAGTCTAACCGGGGCAGCCTCCTACAAGCAGTACTTC. The encoded protein is CASSLTGAASYKQYF.

Note on this clonotype: At one end the junction does not follow the germline gene, possibly because of a read error. This chain joins TRBV24-1 and TRBJ2-5; D may match TRBD1 or TRBD2 (6 bases each). The CDR3 is 17 residues long. CDR1 is KGHDR, CDR2 SFDVKD, per germline. The chain's CDR3 is CATSDAVEGGLQETHYF. For the CDR3, the DNA is TGTGCCACCAGTGATGCCGTAGAGGGGGGATTACAAGAGACCCATTACTTC.

This chain joins TRBV6-2 or TRBV6-3 and TRBJ1-4; 7 bases map to TRBD1. Trimming took 8 bases from V and 6 from J; bases not matched to a gene: 15. Germline V lookup: CDR1 MNHEY, CDR2 SVGEGT. The CDR3 covers 16 residues. The CDR3 coding sequence is TGTGCCAGCGGTTGGGACAGCCAGCAATTGGATGAAAAACTGTTTTTT. This codes for CASGWDSQQLDEKLFF.

This clonotype was seen ten or more times. V gene TRBV20-1 combines with J gene TRBJ2-3, with 8 bases lining up with TRBD1. This CDR3 contains 15 residues. V dropped 3 bases and J dropped 7; count of bases not matched to a gene: 12. The germline CDR1 and CDR2 sequences are DFQATT and SNEGSKA (reference sequence). The CDR3: CSASRRDRPTYTQYF. The CDR3 DNA reads as TGCAGTGCTAGCCGACGGGACAGGCCCACGTATACGCAGTATTTT.

In its sample, this clonotype was seen many times. This chain joins TRBV7-6 and TRBJ2-2, with 10 bases fitting TRBD1. The germline CDR1 and CDR2 sequences are SGHVS and FNYEAQ. Losses at the gene ends were 4 bases for V and 2 bases for J; bases not matched to a gene: 4. There are 16 residues in the CDR3. In DNA, the CDR3 is TGTGCCAGCAGCTACGGGACAGGGGCAAACACCGGGGAGCTGTTTTTT. Its translation is CASSYGTGANTGELFF.